This T cell receptor beta chain was recorded in a study of immune heterogeneity within non-small cell lung tumors. Study summary: It was found that the tumors were several squamous cell carcinomas, under 13 non-squamous carcinomas and 1 not otherwise specified. General observations from the study: Local clonality of T cells correlated moderately yet significantly with local tumor mutational burden (R about 0.34). Alongside site-unique high-frequency clones, identical dominant CDR3 beta clonotypes recurred across tumor sites within a patient.

This clonotype is medium-sized by share. Its antigen is unidentified. Each sample used 600 ng of genomic DNA from bulk tumor tissue. During surgery, each primary tumor gave multiple biopsies spaced as far apart as possible. Patients underwent curative surgery for non-small cell lung cancer (untreated and newly diagnosed). Amplifying TCR beta CDR3 involved multiplex PCR carried out with 32 V and 13 J primers. TCRdb re-derived calls from the multiplex PCR reads in MiXCR, one entry per CDR3 protein. The sample lists 9,500 to 12,000 distinct CDR3 sequences, 15% to 25% occurring once. The CDR3 is made up of 16 amino acids. Germline V gene data show CDR1 as MNHEY and CDR2 as SMNVEV (reference sequence). The V gene lost 5 bases and the J gene lost 7 bases, with 23 bases spanning the gap.

The chain is built from TRBV27 and TRBJ1-1; D might be TRBD1 (6 bases). The material sequenced was lung tumor tissue. The sequence was obtained from a man aged 55 to 69 with non-small cell lung cancer. The CDR3 spells CASSARVGGGSNEAFF. CDR3 DNA sequence: TGTGCCAGCAGTGCACGAGTTGGGGGCGGGTCTAATGAAGCTTTCTTT.